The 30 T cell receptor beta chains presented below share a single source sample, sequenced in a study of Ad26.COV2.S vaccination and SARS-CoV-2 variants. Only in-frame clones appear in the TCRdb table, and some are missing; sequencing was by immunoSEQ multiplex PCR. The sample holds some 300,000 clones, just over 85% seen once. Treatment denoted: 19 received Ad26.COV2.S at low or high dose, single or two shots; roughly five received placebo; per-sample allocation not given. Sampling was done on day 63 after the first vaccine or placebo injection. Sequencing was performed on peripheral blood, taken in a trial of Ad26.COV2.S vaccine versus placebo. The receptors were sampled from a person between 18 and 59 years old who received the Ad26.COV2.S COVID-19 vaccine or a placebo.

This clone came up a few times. In nucleotides, the CDR3 is TGCGCCAGCAGCCAACAGACGACAGGGGGCCGGGAAGCTTTCTTT. Translated, it gives CASSQQTTGGREAFF. This chain uses TRBV4-1 with TRBJ1-1, with TRBD1 matching over 10 bases. This CDR3 has 15 amino acids. CDR1 MGHRA and CDR2 YSYEKL come from the germline V gene. J gave up 8 bases and V 2 bases, and 8 bases lay outside the gene matches.

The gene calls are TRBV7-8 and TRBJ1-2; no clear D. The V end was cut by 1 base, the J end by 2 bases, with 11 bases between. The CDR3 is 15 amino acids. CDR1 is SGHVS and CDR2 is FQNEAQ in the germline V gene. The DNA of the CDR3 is TGTGCCAGCAGCTTAGTGGCACTCCCGAACTATGGCTACACCTTC. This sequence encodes CASSLVALPNYGYTF.

CDR3 amino acids: CASSYGGKSEAFF. CDR3 in DNA: TGTGCCAGCAGTTACGGGGGGAAGTCTGAAGCTTTCTTT. V is TRBV6-6 and J is TRBJ1-1, with TRBD1 as a possible D gene (5 bases). V lost 2 bases and J lost 6, with 10 bases in between. This CDR3 has 13 amino acids. Germline CDR1 reads MNHNY; CDR2 reads SVGAGI (reference sequence).

CDR3 sequence: CAISESAGQKSGYTF. In DNA form, the CDR3 reads TGTGCCATCAGTGAGTCGGCAGGGCAAAAAAGTGGCTACACCTTC. The chain recombines TRBV10-3 with TRBJ1-2; tentative D call: TRBD1 (5 bases). This CDR3 contains 15 residues. Germline CDR1 and CDR2: ENHRY and SYGVKD. The V and J ends lost 0 bases and 7 bases respectively, with 15 bases between them.

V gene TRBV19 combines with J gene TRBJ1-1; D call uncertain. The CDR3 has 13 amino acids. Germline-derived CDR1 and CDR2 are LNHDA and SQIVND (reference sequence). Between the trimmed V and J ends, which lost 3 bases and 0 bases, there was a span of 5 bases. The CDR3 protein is CASSIKMNTEAFF. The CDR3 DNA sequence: TGTGCCAGTAGTATCAAGATGAACACTGAAGCTTTCTTT.

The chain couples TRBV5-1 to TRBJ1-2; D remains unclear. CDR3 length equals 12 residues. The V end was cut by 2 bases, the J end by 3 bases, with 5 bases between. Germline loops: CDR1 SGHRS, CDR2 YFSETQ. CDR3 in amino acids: CASSFLDYGYTF. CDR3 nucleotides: TGCGCCAGCAGCTTCCTAGACTATGGCTACACCTTC.

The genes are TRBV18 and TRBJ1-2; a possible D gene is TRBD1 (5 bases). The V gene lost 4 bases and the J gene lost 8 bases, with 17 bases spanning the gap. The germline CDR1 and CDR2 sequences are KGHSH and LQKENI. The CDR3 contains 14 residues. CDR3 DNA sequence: TGTGCCAGCTCACGCGGGACCGTCCCCCGGGGCTACACCTTC. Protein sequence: CASSRGTVPRGYTF.

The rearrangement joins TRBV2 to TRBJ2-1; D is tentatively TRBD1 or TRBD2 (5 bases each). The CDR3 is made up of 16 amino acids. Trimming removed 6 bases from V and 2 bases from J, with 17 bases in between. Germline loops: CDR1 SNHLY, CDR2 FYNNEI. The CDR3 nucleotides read TGTGCCAGCAGGCTATCCGGGGCCCATCCCTACAATGAGCAGTTCTTC. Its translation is CASRLSGAHPYNEQFF.

CDR3 sequence: CASSFRRVQETQYF. The CDR3 DNA is TGTGCCAGCAGCTTCCGGCGGGTCCAAGAGACCCAGTACTTC. The chain uses TRBV7-2 and TRBJ2-5; D may be TRBD2 (5 bases). The CDR3 has 14 amino acids. The germline CDR1 and CDR2 sequences are SGHTA and FQGNSA. V lost 3 bases and J 1 base, leaving 9 bases between the germline ends.

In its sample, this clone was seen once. The CDR3 is CASSGVRGEKLFF. The CDR3, as DNA: TGTGCCAGCAGCGGGGTTAGGGGTGAAAAACTGTTTTTT. This chain joins TRBV12-3 or TRBV12-4 and TRBJ1-4; TRBD1 is a possible D gene (5 bases). Trimming removed 6 bases from V and 7 bases from J, with 12 bases in between. This CDR3 spans 13 amino acids.

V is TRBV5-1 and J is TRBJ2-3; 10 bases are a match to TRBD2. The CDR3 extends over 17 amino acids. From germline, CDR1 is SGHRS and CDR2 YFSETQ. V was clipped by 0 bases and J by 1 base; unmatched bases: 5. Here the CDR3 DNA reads TGCGCCAGCAGCTTGGTGGCTAGCGGGGGAGGCACAGATACGCAGTATTTT. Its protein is CASSLVASGGGTDTQYF.

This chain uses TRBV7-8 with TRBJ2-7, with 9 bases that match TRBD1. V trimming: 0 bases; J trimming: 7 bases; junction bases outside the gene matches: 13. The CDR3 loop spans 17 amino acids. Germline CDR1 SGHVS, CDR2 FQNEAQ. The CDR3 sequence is CASSLAGIGTGREEQYF. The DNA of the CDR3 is TGTGCCAGCAGCTTAGCTGGTATCGGGACAGGGCGGGAGGAGCAGTACTTC. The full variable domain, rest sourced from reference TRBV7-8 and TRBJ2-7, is GAGVSQSPRYKVAKRGQDVALRCDPISGHVSLFWYQQALGQGPEFLTYFQNEAQLDKSGLPSDRFFAERPEGSVSTLKIQRTQQEDSAVYLCASSLAGIGTGREEQYFGPGTRLTVT.

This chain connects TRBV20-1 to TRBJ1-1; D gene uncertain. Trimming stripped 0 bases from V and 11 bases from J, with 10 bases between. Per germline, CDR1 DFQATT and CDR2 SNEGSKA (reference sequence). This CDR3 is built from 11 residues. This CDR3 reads CSARDMLLAFF. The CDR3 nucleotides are TGCAGTGCTAGAGACATGCTTTTGGCTTTCTTT.

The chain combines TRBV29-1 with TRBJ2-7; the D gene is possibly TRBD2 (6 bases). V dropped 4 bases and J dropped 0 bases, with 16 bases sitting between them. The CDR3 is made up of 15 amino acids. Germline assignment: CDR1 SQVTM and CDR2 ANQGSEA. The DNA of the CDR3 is TGCAGCGTTGGAGGTGTGGGGGGTAGCTCCTACGAGCAGTACTTC. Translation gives CSVGGVGGSSYEQYF.

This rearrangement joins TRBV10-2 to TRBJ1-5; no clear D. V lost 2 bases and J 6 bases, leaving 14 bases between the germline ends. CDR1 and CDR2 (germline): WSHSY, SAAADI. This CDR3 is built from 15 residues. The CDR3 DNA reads TGCGCCAGCAGTGAGCAGAGACAAGGCGCTCAGCCCCAGCATTTT. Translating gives CASSEQRQGAQPQHF.

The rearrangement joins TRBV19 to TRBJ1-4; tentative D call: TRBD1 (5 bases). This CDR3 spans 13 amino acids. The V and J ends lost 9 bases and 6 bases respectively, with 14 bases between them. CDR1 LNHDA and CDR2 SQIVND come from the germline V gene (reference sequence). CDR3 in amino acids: CASAGDFDEKLFF. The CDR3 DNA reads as TGTGCCAGCGCGGGGGACTTTGATGAAAAACTGTTTTTT.

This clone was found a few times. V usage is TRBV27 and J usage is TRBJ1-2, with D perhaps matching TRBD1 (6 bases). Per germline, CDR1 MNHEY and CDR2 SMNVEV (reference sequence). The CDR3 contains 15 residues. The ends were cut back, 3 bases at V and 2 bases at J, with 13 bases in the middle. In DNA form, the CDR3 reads TGTGCCAGCAGTTTCCTTGGGGGGCCAAACTATGGCTACACCTTC. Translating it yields CASSFLGGPNYGYTF.

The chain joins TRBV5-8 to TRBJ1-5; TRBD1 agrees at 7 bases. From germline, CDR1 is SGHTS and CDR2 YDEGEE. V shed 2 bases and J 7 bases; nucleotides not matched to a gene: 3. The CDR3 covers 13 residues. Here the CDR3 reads CASSFNRGQPQHF. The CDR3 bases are TGTGCCAGCAGCTTTAACAGGGGCCAGCCCCAGCATTTT.

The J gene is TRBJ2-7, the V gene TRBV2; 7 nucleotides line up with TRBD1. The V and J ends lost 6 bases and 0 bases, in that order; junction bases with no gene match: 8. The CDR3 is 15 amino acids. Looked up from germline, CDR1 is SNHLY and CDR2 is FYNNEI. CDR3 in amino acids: CASSLQGQSSYEQYF. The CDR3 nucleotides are TGTGCCAGCAGCCTCCAGGGACAGAGCTCCTACGAGCAGTACTTC.

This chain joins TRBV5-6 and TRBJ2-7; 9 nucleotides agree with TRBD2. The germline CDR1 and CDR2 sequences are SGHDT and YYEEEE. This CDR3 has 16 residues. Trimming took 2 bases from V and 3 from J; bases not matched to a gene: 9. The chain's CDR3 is CASSLWEGLAIYEQYF. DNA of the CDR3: TGTGCCAGCAGCTTATGGGAGGGACTAGCAATCTACGAGCAGTACTTC.

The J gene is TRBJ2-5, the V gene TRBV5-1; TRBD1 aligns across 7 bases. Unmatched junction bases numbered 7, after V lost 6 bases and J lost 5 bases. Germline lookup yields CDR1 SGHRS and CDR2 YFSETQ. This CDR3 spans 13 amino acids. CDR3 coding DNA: TGCGCCAGCATGTTCTTCAGGGGGGAGACCCAGTACTTC. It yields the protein CASMFFRGETQYF.

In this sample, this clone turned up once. CDR3 protein: CASSSLAGAQVEAFF. Here the CDR3 DNA reads TGTGCCAGCTCAAGCCTGGCCGGGGCGCAAGTTGAAGCTTTCTTT. The chain uses TRBV18 and TRBJ1-1, with TRBD1 as a possible D gene (5 bases). CDR3 length equals 15 residues. CDR1 is KGHSH and CDR2 is LQKENI in the germline V gene. With 5 bases removed from V and 7 bases from J, the gap between germline ends came to 20 bases.

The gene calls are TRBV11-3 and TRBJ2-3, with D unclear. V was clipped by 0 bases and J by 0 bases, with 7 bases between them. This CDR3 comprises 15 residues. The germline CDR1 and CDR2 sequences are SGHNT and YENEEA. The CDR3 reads CASSLEGSSTDTQYF. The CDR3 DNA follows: TGTGCCAGCAGCTTAGAGGGTTCTAGCACAGATACGCAGTATTTT.

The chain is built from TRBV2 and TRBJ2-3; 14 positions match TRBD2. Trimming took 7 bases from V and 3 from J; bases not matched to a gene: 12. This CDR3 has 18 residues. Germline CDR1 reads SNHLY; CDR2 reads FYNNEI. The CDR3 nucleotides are TGTGCCAGCACTCGACTAGGACTAGCGGGGGGCGGTACAGATACGCAGTATTTT. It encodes CASTRLGLAGGGTDTQYF.

Here the CDR3 DNA reads TGTGCCAGCAGCAAAATAACAGGGGGCGGAACCGGGGAGCTGTTTTTT. Its protein is CASSKITGGGTGELFF. This chain links TRBV7-9 with TRBJ2-2; the match to TRBD1 covers 9 bases. Trimming at V came to 5 bases and at J to 5 bases, leaving 9 bases not matched to a gene. This CDR3 is 16 amino acids long. From germline, CDR1 is SEHNR and CDR2 FQNEAQ (reference sequence).

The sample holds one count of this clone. DNA for the CDR3: TGTGCCAGCAGCTTAAGTCCGGGACAGGGGGCAGAGGAGCAGTACTTC. Translation: CASSLSPGQGAEEQYF. The rearrangement uses TRBV7-8 and TRBJ2-7; TRBD1 matches 12 bases. CDR1 and CDR2 (germline): SGHVS, FQNEAQ. V lost 2 bases, J lost 7 bases, and 9 bases stayed unmatched. The CDR3 is 16 amino acids.

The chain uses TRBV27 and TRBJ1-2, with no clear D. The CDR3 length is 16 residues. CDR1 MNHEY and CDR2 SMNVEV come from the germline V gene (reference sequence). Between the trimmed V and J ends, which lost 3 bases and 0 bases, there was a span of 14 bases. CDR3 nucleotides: TGTGCCAGCAGTTTCGTGGGAAAGGGTTCTAACTATGGCTACACCTTC. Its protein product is CASSFVGKGSNYGYTF.

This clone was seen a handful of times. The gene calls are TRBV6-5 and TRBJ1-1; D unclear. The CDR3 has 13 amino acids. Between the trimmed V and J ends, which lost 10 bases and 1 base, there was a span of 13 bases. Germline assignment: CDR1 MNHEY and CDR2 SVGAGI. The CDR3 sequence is CATHGVANTEAFF. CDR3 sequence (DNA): TGTGCCACCCATGGGGTGGCGAACACTGAAGCTTTCTTT.

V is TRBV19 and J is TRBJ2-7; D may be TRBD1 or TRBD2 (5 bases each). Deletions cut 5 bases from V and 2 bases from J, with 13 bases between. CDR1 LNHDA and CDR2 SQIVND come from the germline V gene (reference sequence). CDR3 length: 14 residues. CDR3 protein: CASSPGTAAYEQYF. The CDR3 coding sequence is TGTGCCAGTAGTCCGGGGACCGCCGCCTACGAGCAGTACTTC.

CDR3 loop: CASSYGIRGTQYF. The DNA for the CDR3 is TGCGCCAGCAGCTACGGGATCCGTGGGACCCAGTACTTC. The chain has TRBV5-1 and TRBJ2-5; tentative D call: TRBD2 (5 bases). The CDR3 has 13 residues. V was clipped by 3 bases and J by 7 bases, with 13 bases between them. Per the germline V gene, CDR1 is SGHRS and CDR2 is YFSETQ.